This is a list of T cell receptor beta chains from one sample in a study of blood T cell repertoires in COVID-19. Clones were read by immunoSEQ multiplex PCR, and TCRdb kept only the in-frame ones, dropping some. The data contain under 200,000 clones, more than 70% of them singletons. The sample taken for sequencing was peripheral blood. The receptors were gathered from a man in his late teens or twenties with active or convalescent COVID-19. CDR3s include the opening cysteine and the closing phenylalanine or tryptophan. D genes are given only for firm matches. Some rows have no size entry. The others give once, few or many, or a class for an expanded clone.

cdr3_aa: CATSRGSVRSGELFF
cdr3_nt: TGTGCCACCAGCAGAGGATCTGTCCGGTCCGGGGAGCTGTTTTTT
d_call: NA
v_call: TRBV15
j_call: TRBJ2-2
clone_size: NA

cdr3_aa: CAWSYETPTQGEQFF
cdr3_nt: TGTGCCTGGAGCTACGAGACACCGACTCAGGGGGAGCAGTTCTTC
d_call: NA
v_call: TRBV30
j_call: TRBJ2-1
clone_size: NA

cdr3_aa: CASSEGTSGSNEQFF
cdr3_nt: TGTGCCAGCAGTGAAGGGACTAGCGGGAGCAATGAGCAGTTCTTC
d_call: TRBD2
v_call: TRBV6-1
j_call: TRBJ2-1
clone_size: few

cdr3_aa: CASECVGSQETQYF
cdr3_nt: TGTGCCAGCGAATGTGTGGGGAGCCAAGAGACCCAGTACTTC
d_call: NA
v_call: TRBV21-1
j_call: TRBJ2-5
clone_size: NA

cdr3_aa: CASSNHGTGGYNEQFF
cdr3_nt: TGTGCCAGTAGTAACCACGGGACAGGGGGATACAATGAGCAGTTCTTC
d_call: TRBD1
v_call: TRBV19
j_call: TRBJ2-1
clone_size: NA

cdr3_aa: CASSEGTGGYNEQFF
cdr3_nt: TGTGCCAGCAGTGAAGGGACAGGGGGCTACAATGAGCAGTTCTTC
d_call: TRBD1
v_call: TRBV6-1
j_call: TRBJ2-1
clone_size: NA

cdr3_aa: CASRYKGLYEQYF
cdr3_nt: TGTGCCAGCAGATATAAGGGGCTCTACGAGCAGTACTTC
d_call: NA
v_call: TRBV6-5
j_call: TRBJ2-7
clone_size: NA

cdr3_aa: CSVEYRGTDTQYF
cdr3_nt: TGCAGCGTTGAATACAGGGGCACAGATACGCAGTATTTT
d_call: NA
v_call: TRBV29-1
j_call: TRBJ2-3
clone_size: NA

cdr3_aa: CASSSDRNEQFF
cdr3_nt: TGCGCCAGCAGCTCGGACAGAAATGAGCAGTTCTTC
d_call: NA
v_call: TRBV5-1
j_call: TRBJ2-1
clone_size: NA

cdr3_aa: CAWNLHIEGTEAFF
cdr3_nt: TGTGCCTGGAATCTACACATAGAGGGCACTGAAGCTTTCTTT
d_call: NA
v_call: TRBV30
j_call: TRBJ1-1
clone_size: NA

cdr3_aa: CASSLVSGGSTDTQYF
cdr3_nt: TGTGCCAGCAGCTTAGTTTCGGGGGGGAGCACAGATACGCAGTATTTT
d_call: TRBD2
v_call: TRBV7-8
j_call: TRBJ2-3
clone_size: NA

cdr3_aa: CASSLSVAPGELFF
cdr3_nt: TGTGCCAGCAGCCTATCAGTAGCGCCCGGGGAGCTGTTTTTT
d_call: NA
v_call: TRBV27
j_call: TRBJ2-2
clone_size: once

cdr3_aa: CASSPSPGSWEQYF
cdr3_nt: TGTGCCAGCTCACCAAGTCCCGGGTCTTGGGAGCAGTACTTC
d_call: NA
v_call: TRBV18
j_call: TRBJ2-7
clone_size: NA

cdr3_aa: CAWNSQGSNTEAFF
cdr3_nt: TGTGCCTGGAACTCACAGGGCTCGAACACTGAAGCTTTCTTT
d_call: NA
v_call: TRBV30
j_call: TRBJ1-1
clone_size: NA

cdr3_aa: CASSRGLAGVPIYNEQFF
cdr3_nt: TGTGCCAGCAGCCGAGGACTAGCGGGAGTCCCTATATACAATGAGCAGTTCTTC
d_call: TRBD2
v_call: TRBV14
j_call: TRBJ2-1
clone_size: NA

cdr3_aa: CASNRLGTGGYEQYF
cdr3_nt: TGTGCCAGCAACAGACTCGGGACAGGGGGCTACGAGCAGTACTTC
d_call: TRBD1
v_call: TRBV27
j_call: TRBJ2-7
clone_size: NA

cdr3_aa: CASSERGGRVNTEAFF
cdr3_nt: TGTGCCAGCAGTGAAAGGGGGGGGCGCGTGAACACTGAAGCTTTCTTT
d_call: NA
v_call: TRBV6-1
j_call: TRBJ1-1
clone_size: NA

cdr3_aa: CASSTWTSGGHEQYF
cdr3_nt: TGTGCCAGCAGTACCTGGACTAGCGGGGGACACGAGCAGTACTTC
d_call: TRBD2
v_call: TRBV6-5
j_call: TRBJ2-7
clone_size: NA

cdr3_aa: CASSSGGFSYEQYF
cdr3_nt: TGTGCCAGCAGTTCCGGGGGGTTTTCCTACGAGCAGTACTTC
d_call: TRBD2
v_call: TRBV11-2
j_call: TRBJ2-7
clone_size: NA

cdr3_aa: CASSDRPGQALSYEQYF
cdr3_nt: TGTGCCAGCAGTGACCGCCCCGGACAGGCCTTATCCTACGAGCAGTACTTC
d_call: TRBD1
v_call: TRBV25-1
j_call: TRBJ2-7
clone_size: once

cdr3_aa: CASSKTLAAGELFF
cdr3_nt: TGTGCCAGTAGCAAAACACTAGCGGCCGGGGAGCTGTTTTTT
d_call: TRBD2
v_call: TRBV19
j_call: TRBJ2-2
clone_size: few

cdr3_aa: CASSFRGYEAFF
cdr3_nt: TGTGCCAGTAGTTTCAGGGGTTATGAAGCTTTCTTT
d_call: NA
v_call: TRBV19
j_call: TRBJ1-1
clone_size: NA

cdr3_aa: CASSQELRAGNEKLFF
cdr3_nt: TGTGCCAGCAGCCAAGAGCTCAGGGCTGGGAACGAAAAACTGTTTTTT
d_call: NA
v_call: TRBV3-1/TRBV3-2
j_call: TRBJ1-4
clone_size: NA

cdr3_aa: CASSLGPGSTDTQYF
cdr3_nt: TGCGCCAGCAGCCTTGGCCCGGGTAGCACAGATACGCAGTATTTT
d_call: NA
v_call: TRBV5-1
j_call: TRBJ2-3
clone_size: NA